This TCR beta chain was found in a study of response to subunit inactivated influenza vaccine. Study-wide findings and caveats: Each seasonal influenza vaccination recruits few new T cells, the authors suggested.

Using its own MiXCR run on the RT-PCR reads, TCRdb lists one record per CDR3 protein. Of roughly 500,000 distinct CDR3 sequences listed, about 25% are singletons. Note on this clonotype: The antigen remains unidentified.

With V trimmed by 5 bases and J by 4 bases, 8 bases remained unmatched. Germline-derived CDR1 and CDR2 are SGHTA and FQGNSA. The CDR3 contains 15 residues. V and J are TRBV7-2 and TRBJ2-1, with TRBD1 identical over 7 bases. The sequence was obtained from a man aged 45 to 65 who received an inactivated influenza vaccine. The sample was CD4+ T cells sorted from PBMCs, taken more than 4 days after vaccination. Here the CDR3 reads CASSLYEQGYNEQFF. CDR3 in DNA: TGTGCCAGCAGCCTTTACGAACAGGGGTACAATGAGCAGTTCTTC.